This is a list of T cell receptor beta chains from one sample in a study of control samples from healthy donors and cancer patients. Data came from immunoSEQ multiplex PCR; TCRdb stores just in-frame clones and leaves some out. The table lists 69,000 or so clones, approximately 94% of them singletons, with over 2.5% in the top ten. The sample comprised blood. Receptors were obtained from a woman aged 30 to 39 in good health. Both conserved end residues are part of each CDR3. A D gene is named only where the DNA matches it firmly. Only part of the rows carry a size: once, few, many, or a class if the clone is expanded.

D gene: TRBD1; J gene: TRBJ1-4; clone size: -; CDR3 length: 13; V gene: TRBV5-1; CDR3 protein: CASSLQGNEKLFF; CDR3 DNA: TGCGCCAGCAGCTTACAGGGGAATGAAAAACTGTTTTTT
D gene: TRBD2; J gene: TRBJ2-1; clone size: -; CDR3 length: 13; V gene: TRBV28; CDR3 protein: CASSLGTSGEQFF; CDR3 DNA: TGTGCCAGCAGTCTTGGGACTAGCGGGGAGCAGTTCTTC
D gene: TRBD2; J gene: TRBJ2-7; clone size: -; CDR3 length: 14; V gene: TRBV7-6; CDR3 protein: CASSLGPGGGEQYF; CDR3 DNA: TGTGCCAGCAGCTTAGGGCCGGGAGGGGGCGAGCAGTACTTC
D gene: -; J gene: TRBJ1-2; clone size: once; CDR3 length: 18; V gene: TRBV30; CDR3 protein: CAWRTLGTPVLANYGYTF; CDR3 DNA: TGTGCCTGGAGAACCCTCGGGACGCCTGTACTAGCTAACTATGGCTACACCTTC
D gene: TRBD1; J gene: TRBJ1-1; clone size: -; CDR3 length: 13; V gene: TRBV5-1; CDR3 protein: CASSWGQGAEAFF; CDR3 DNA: TGCGCCAGCAGCTGGGGACAGGGCGCTGAAGCTTTCTTT
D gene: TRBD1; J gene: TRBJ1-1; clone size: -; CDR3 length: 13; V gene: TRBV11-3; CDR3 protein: CASGGQGETEAFF; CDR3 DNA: TGTGCCAGCGGGGGACAGGGAGAAACTGAAGCTTTCTTT
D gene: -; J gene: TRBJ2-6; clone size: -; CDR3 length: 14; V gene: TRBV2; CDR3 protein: CASTGAGGANVLTF; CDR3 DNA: TGTGCCAGCACAGGGGCCGGTGGGGCCAACGTCCTGACTTTC
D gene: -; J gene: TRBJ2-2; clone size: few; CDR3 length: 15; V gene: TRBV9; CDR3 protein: CASSDTGGDTGELFF; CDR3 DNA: TGTGCCAGCAGCGACACAGGGGGGGACACCGGGGAGCTGTTTTTT
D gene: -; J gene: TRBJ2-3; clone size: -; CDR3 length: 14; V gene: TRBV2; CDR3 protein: CASRGGLPTDTQYF; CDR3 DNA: TGTGCCAGCAGAGGGGGTCTTCCCACGGATACGCAGTATTTT
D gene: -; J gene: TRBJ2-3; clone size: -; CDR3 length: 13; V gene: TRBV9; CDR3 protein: CASSGGLPDTQYF; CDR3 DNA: TGTGCCAGCAGCGGGGGACTCCCAGATACGCAGTATTTT
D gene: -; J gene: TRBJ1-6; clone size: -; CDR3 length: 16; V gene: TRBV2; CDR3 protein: CASSEMGGGSLSPLHF; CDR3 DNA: TGTGCCAGCAGTGAAATGGGGGGGGGAAGTCTCTCCCCCCTCCACTTT
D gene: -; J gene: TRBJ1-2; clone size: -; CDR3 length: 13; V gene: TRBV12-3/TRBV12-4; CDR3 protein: CASSFLRNYGYTF; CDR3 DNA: TGTGCCAGCAGTTTTTTACGGAACTATGGCTACACCTTC
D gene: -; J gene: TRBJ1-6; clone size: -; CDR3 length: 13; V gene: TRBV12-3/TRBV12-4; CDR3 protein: CASSSTGYSPLHF; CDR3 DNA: TGTGCCAGCAGTTCAACAGGGTATTCACCCCTCCACTTT
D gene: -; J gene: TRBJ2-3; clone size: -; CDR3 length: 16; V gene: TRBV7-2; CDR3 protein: CASSLIRGSRADTQYF; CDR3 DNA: TGTGCCAGCAGCTTAATTAGGGGAAGTAGGGCAGATACGCAGTATTTT
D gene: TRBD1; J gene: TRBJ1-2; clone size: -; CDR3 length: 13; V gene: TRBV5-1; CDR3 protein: CASSSGTGVYYTF; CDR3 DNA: TGCGCCAGCAGCTCCGGGACAGGGGTATACTACACCTTC
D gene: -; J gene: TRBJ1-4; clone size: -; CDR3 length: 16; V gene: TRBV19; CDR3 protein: CASSMARQTGNEKLFF; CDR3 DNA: TGTGCCAGTAGTATGGCCCGGCAAACCGGGAATGAAAAACTGTTTTTT
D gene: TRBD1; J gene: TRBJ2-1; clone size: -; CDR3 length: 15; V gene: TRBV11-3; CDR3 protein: CASRIRDREDNEQFF; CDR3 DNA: TGTGCCAGCAGGATCCGGGACAGGGAAGACAATGAGCAGTTCTTC